This T cell receptor beta chain was recovered during a study of molecular identifiers for immune sequencing clone quantification. Making the bulk TCR libraries relied on previously described methods and listed TCR primers. Each CDR3 protein gets one entry after TCRdb re-called the PCR reads with MiXCR. The repertoire holds 400,000 to 600,000 distinct CDR3 sequences, with 20% to 25% as singletons. The CDR3 totals 13 residues. V was pared by 8 bases and J by 6 bases, with 18 bases between. As regards this clonotype: This may be a read error: a much more frequent sequence differs by one nucleotide.

This clonotype was obtained from a human donor in good health. Some libraries in this study had Jurkat cell RNA spiked in. This sequence joins TRBV5-3 and TRBJ2-7, with D possibly called TRBD1 or TRBD2 (5 bases each). TRBV5-3 is assigned to the ORF class and has an uncertain function. Material for sequencing was naive CD8+ T cells from blood, with Jurkat cell RNA spiked in. Subset defined: FACS-sorted CD8+CD4-CCR7+CD45RA+ naive T cells. CDR3 nucleotides: TGTGCCAGCGGCTCGGCCGAGGGGACCGAGCAGTACTTC. It yields the protein CASGSAEGTEQYF.